There are a few counts of the clone carrying this T cell receptor (beta chain). This CDR3 contains 17 residues. Germline V gene lookup returns CDR1 LGHNA and CDR2 YNFKEQ. V shed 1 base, J shed 0 bases, and the junction held 6 bases outside the gene matches. The data originate from a study of CD8+CD57+ T cells in acquired aplastic anemia. For the study at large: Each DNA sample taken from sorted CD4+ and CD8+ cells came to around 2.9 ug on average.

Sequencing involved patients with CD8+CD57+ cell expansion previously shown by flow cytometry. TCR beta VDJ and CDR3 profiles were obtained from a genomic DNA template. TCRdb re-analysed the reads in MiXCR, keeping a single row per CDR3 protein. The sample contains approximately 80,000 distinct CDR3 sequences, approximately 70% of which appear only once. The specimen sequenced was sorted CD4+, CD8+, or CD8+CD57+ T cells (not recorded which) from PBMCs. The chain uses TRBV4-2 and TRBJ2-1; 7 bases fit TRBD2. The source is a human donor with aplastic anemia. CDR3: CASSQAALAASYNEQFF. The CDR3 nucleotides are TGTGCCAGCAGCCAAGCAGCGCTAGCGGCCTCCTACAATGAGCAGTTCTTC.